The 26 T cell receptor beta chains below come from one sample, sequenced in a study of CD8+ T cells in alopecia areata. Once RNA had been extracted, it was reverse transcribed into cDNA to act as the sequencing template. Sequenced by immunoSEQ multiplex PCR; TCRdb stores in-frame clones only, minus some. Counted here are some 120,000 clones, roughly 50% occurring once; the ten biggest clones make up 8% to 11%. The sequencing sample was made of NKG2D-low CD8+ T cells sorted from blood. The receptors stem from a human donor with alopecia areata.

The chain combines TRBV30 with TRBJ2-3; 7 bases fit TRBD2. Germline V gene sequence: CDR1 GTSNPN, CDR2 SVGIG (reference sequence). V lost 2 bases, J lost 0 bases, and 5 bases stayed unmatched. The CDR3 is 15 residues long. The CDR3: CAWSPGLVSTDTQYF. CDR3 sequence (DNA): TGTGCCTGGAGTCCCGGACTAGTAAGCACAGATACGCAGTATTTT.

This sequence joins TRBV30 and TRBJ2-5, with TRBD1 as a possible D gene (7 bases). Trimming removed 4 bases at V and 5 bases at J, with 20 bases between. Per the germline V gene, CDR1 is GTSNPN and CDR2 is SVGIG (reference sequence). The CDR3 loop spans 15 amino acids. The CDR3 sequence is CAWMEGANPWETQYF. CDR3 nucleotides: TGTGCCTGGATGGAGGGGGCCAACCCGTGGGAGACCCAGTACTTC.

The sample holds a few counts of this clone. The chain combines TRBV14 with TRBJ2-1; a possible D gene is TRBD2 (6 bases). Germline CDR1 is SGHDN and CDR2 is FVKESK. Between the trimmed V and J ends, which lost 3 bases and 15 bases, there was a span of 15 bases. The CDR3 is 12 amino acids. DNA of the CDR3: TGTGCCAGCAGCCATGGGGGTCGGGGGAGGTTCTTC. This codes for CASSHGGRGRFF.

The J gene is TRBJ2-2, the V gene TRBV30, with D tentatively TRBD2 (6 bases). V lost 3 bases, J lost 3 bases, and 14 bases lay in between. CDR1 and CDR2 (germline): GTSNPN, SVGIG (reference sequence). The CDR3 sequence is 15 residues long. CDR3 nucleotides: TGTGCCTGGAGGCTGTGGGGACTTGACACCGGGGAGCTGTTTTTT. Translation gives CAWRLWGLDTGELFF.

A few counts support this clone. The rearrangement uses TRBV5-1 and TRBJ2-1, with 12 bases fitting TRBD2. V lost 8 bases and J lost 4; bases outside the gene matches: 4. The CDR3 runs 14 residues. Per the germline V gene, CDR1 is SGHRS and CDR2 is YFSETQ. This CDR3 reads CASGLAGTYNEQFF. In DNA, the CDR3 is TGCGCCAGTGGACTAGCGGGAACGTACAATGAGCAGTTCTTC.

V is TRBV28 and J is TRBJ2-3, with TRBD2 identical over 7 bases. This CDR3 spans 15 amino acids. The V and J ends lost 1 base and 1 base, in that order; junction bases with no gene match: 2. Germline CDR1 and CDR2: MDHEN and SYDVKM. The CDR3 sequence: CASSLYAGGTDTQYF. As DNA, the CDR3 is TGTGCCAGCAGTTTATACGCGGGAGGCACAGATACGCAGTATTTT.

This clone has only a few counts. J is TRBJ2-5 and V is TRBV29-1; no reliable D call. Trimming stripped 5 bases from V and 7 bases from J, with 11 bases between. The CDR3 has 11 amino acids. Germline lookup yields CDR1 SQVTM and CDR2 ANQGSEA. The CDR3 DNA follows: TGCAGCGTTCCCGACGGCGCGACCCAGTACTTC. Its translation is CSVPDGATQYF.

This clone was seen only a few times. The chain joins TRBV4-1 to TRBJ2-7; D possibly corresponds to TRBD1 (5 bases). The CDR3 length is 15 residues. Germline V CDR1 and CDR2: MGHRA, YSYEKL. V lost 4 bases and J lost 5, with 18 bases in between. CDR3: CASSPVAGNADEQYF. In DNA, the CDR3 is TGCGCCAGCAGCCCGGTTGCAGGGAATGCAGACGAGCAGTACTTC.

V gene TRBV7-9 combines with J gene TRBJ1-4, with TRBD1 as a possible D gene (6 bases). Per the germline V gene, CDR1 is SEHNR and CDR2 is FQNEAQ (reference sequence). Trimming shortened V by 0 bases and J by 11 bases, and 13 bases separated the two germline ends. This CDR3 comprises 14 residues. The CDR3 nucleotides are TGTGCCAGCAGCTTAGCGGCAGGGGAAAGGAAACTGTTTTTT. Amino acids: CASSLAAGERKLFF.

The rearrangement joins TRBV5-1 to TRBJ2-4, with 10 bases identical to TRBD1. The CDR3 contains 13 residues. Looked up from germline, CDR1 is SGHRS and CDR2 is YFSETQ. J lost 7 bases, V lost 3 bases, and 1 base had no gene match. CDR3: CASSWTGGNIQYF. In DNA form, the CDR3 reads TGCGCCAGCAGCTGGACAGGGGGGAACATTCAGTACTTC.

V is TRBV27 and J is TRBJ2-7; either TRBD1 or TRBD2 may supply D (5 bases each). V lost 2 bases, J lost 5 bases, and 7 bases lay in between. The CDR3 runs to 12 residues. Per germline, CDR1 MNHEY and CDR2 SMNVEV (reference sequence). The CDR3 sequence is CASSLPGHEQYF. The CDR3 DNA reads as TGTGCCAGCAGTTTACCGGGACACGAGCAGTACTTC.

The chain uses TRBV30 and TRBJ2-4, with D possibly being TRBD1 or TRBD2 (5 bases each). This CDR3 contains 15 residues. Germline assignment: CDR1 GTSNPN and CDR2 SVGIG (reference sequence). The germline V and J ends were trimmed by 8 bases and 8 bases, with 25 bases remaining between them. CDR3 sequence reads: CAISVGHGISDIQYF. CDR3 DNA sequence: TGTGCCATTTCTGTGGGGCACGGGATTTCGGACATTCAGTACTTC.

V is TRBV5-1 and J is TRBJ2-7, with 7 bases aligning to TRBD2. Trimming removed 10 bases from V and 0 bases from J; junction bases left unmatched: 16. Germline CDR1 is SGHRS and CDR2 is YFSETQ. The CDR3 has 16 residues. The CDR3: CARPPGGIASSYEQYF. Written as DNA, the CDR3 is TGCGCCCGTCCCCCGGGGGGAATAGCTAGCTCCTACGAGCAGTACTTC.

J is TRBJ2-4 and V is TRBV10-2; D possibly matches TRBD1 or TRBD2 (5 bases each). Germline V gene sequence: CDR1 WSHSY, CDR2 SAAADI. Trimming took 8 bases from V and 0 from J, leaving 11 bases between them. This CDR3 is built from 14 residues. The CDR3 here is CASEGNLAKNIQYF. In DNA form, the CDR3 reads TGCGCCAGCGAGGGGAACCTAGCCAAAAACATTCAGTACTTC.

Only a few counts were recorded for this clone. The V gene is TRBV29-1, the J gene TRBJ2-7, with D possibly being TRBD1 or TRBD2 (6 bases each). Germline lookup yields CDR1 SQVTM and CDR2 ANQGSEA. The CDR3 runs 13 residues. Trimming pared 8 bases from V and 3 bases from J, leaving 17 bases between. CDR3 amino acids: CSIRGGQGYEQYF. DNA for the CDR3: TGCAGCATACGAGGGGGGCAGGGCTACGAGCAGTACTTC.

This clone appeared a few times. The CDR3 sequence is CSVEDMNSDVYNEQFF. CDR3 coding DNA: TGCAGCGTTGAAGATATGAACAGTGATGTCTACAATGAGCAGTTCTTC. The rearrangement links TRBV29-1 to TRBJ2-1; D is undetermined. The CDR3 contains 16 residues. Per germline, CDR1 SQVTM and CDR2 ANQGSEA. Trimming shortened V by 0 bases and J by 3 bases, and 15 bases separated the two germline ends.

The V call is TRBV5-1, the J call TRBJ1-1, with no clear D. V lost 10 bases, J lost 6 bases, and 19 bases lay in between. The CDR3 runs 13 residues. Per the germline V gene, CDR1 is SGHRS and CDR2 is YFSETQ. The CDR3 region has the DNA TGCGCCTCACGACGGCCTGATGACGCTGAAGCTTTCTTT. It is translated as CASRRPDDAEAFF.

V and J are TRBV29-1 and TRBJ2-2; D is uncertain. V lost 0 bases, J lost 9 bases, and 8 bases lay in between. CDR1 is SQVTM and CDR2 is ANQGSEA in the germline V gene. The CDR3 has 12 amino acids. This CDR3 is CSVEEGPRELFF. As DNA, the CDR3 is TGCAGCGTTGAAGAAGGGCCCAGGGAGCTGTTTTTT.

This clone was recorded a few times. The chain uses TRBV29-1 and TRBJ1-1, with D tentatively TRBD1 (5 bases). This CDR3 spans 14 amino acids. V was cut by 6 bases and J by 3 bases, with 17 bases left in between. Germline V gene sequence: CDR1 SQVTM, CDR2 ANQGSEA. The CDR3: CSVGEGGEYTEAFF. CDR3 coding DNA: TGCAGCGTGGGGGAGGGCGGAGAATACACTGAAGCTTTCTTT.

The CDR3 protein is CASRRENEGANVLTF. CDR3 coding DNA: TGCGCCAGCAGACGAGAGAATGAGGGGGCCAACGTCCTGACTTTC. This chain joins TRBV5-1 and TRBJ2-6; D is unresolved. Between the trimmed V and J ends, which lost 5 bases and 4 bases, there was a span of 13 bases. Germline CDR1 and CDR2: SGHRS and YFSETQ. The CDR3 has 15 amino acids.

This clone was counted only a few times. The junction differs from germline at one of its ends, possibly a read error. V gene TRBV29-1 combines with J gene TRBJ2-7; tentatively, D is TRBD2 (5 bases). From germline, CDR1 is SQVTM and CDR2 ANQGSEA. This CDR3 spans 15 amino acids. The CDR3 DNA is TGTAGCGTTGAATACGGCACAGACGCCTTCTACGAGCAGTACTTC. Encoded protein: CSVEYGTDAFYEQYF.

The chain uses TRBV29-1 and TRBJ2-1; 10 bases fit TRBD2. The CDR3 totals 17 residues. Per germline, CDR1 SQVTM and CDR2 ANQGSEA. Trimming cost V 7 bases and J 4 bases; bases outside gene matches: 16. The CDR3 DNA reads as TGCAGCGCTAAAGGACTAGCGGAGACGACTATATACAATGAGCAGTTCTTC. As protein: CSAKGLAETTIYNEQFF.

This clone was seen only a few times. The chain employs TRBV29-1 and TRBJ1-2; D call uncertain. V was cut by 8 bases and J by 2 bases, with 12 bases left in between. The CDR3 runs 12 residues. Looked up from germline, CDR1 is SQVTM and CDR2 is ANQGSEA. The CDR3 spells CSTLAQNYGYTF. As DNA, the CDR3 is TGCAGCACCCTGGCGCAAAACTATGGCTACACCTTC.

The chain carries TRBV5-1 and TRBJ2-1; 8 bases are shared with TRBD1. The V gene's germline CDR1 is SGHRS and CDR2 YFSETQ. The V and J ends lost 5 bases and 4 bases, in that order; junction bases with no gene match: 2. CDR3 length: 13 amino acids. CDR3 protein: CASRGQGYNEQFF. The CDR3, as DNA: TGCGCCAGCAGAGGACAGGGTTACAATGAGCAGTTCTTC.

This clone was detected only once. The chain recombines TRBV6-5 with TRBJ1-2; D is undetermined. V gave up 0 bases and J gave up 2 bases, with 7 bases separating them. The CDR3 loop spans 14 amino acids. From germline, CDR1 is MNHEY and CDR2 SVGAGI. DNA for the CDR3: TGTGCCAGCAGTTACTCGACTCCCAACTATGGCTACACCTTC. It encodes CASSYSTPNYGYTF.

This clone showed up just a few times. The DNA of the CDR3 is TGCAGCGTTGAGGGAATGGTCTCCTACGAGCAGTACTTC. It yields the protein CSVEGMVSYEQYF. The chain carries TRBV29-1 and TRBJ2-7; D unresolved. The CDR3 totals 13 residues. V gave up 3 bases and J gave up 0 bases, with 9 bases separating them. The germline V gene encodes CDR1 SQVTM and CDR2 ANQGSEA.